This passage covers 18 T cell receptor beta chains from one sample sequenced in a study of CD8 T cells in Susac syndrome. RNA in amounts of roughly 0.5 to 1 ug was reverse transcribed with random hexamers. Via MiXCR, TCRdb re-called the immunoSEQ multiplex PCR reads, giving one row per CDR3 protein. Among about 80,000 distinct CDR3 sequences, roughly nine tenths were seen once, and the ten largest hold about 0.52%. The sequenced material came from CD8+ T cells from PBMCs. Every receptor here comes from a human donor with multiple sclerosis.

The V and J genes are TRBV9 and TRBJ2-5; 10 bases match TRBD2. J lost 2 bases, V lost 1 base, and 5 bases had no gene match. CDR1 SGDLS and CDR2 YYNGEE come from the germline V gene. The CDR3 consists of 16 residues. The CDR3 reads CASSVRAGGRQETQYF. The DNA of the CDR3 is TGTGCCAGCAGCGTAAGAGCGGGAGGGCGACAAGAGACCCAGTACTTC.

The DNA for the CDR3 is TGCAGCGTCTCCTTGGCGGGAGGTGGAGAGACCCAGTACTTC. This translates into CSVSLAGGGETQYF. The chain couples TRBV29-1 to TRBJ2-5, with 8 bases that match TRBD2. The V gene end was trimmed by 6 bases and the J gene end by 4 bases; junction bases not matched to a gene: 10. CDR3 length: 14 amino acids. CDR1 is SQVTM, CDR2 ANQGSEA, per germline.

The rearrangement joins TRBV2 to TRBJ1-1; D gene unclear. The CDR3 contains 14 residues. V shed 4 bases and J shed 3 bases, with 12 bases lying between them. CDR1 and CDR2 (germline): SNHLY, FYNNEI. In DNA, the CDR3 is TGTGCCAGCAGTGTCCCCTGGACGTACACTGAAGCTTTCTTT. It yields the protein CASSVPWTYTEAFF. Based on the CDR3 plus reference TRBV2 and TRBJ1-1, the full variable domain is EPEVTQTPSHQVTQMGQEVILRCVPISNHLYFYWYRQILGQKVEFLVSFYNNEISEKSEIFDDQFSVERPDGSNFTLKIRSTKLEDSAMYFCASSVPWTYTEAFFGQGTRLTVV.

This clonotype was seen once. The rearrangement uses TRBV6-1 and TRBJ2-7; 9 positions match TRBD1. Unmatched junction bases numbered 14, after V lost 6 bases and J lost 5 bases. The CDR3 runs to 16 residues. The germline V gene has CDR1 MNHNS and CDR2 SASEGT. CDR3 sequence reads: CASSPPDRGVLHEQYF. The CDR3 nucleotides read TGTGCCAGCAGCCCCCCGGACAGGGGAGTTCTTCACGAGCAGTACTTC.

This chain joins TRBV30 and TRBJ1-2; D is uncertain. The CDR3 runs to 12 residues. Trimming removed 2 bases from V and 7 bases from J, with 11 bases in between. CDR1 GTSNPN and CDR2 SVGIG come from the germline V gene (reference sequence). In DNA, the CDR3 is TGTGCCTGGAGTTTGAGCGGACTTGGCTACACCTTC. It yields the protein CAWSLSGLGYTF.

The chain combines TRBV12-3 or TRBV12-4 with TRBJ1-5; 8 bases are a match to TRBD1. The CDR3 covers 16 residues. V dropped 6 bases and J dropped 9; count of bases not matched to a gene: 16. The CDR3 DNA reads TGTGCCAGCAGGGGCCTGGCAGGGGGCCGACCGGGGCCCCAGCATTTT. It translates to CASRGLAGGRPGPQHF.

The J gene is TRBJ2-1, the V gene TRBV27, with D possibly TRBD2 on 7 matching bases. The V gene's germline CDR1 is MNHEY and CDR2 SMNVEV (reference sequence). V lost 3 bases and J 9 bases, leaving 15 bases between the germline ends. The length of the CDR3 is 14 residues. The CDR3 spells CASSLWGGVGEQFF. In DNA, the CDR3 is TGTGCCAGCAGTTTGTGGGGGGGCGTAGGTGAGCAGTTCTTC.

The genes are TRBV9 and TRBJ1-2; 7 nucleotides agree with TRBD1. Trimming at V came to 2 bases and at J to 13 bases, leaving 11 bases not matched to a gene. The CDR3 length is 13 residues. Germline loops: CDR1 SGDLS, CDR2 YYNGEE. As DNA, the CDR3 is TGTGCCAGCAGCGTGGGTATAGGACAGGAGGCCACCTTC. The encoded protein is CASSVGIGQEATF. The full variable domain, with the rest looked up from reference TRBV9 and TRBJ1-2, is DSGVTQTPKHLITATGQRVTLRCSPRSGDLSVYWYQQSLDQGLQFLIQYYNGEERAKGNILERFSAQQFPDLHSELNLSSLELGDSALYFCASSVGIGQEATFGSGTRLTVV.

The rearrangement links TRBV7-3 to TRBJ2-3, with 10 positions matching TRBD2. The germline V gene has CDR1 SGHTA and CDR2 FQGTGA. Trimming removed 4 bases from V and 3 bases from J; junction bases left unmatched: 1. The CDR3 spans 14 residues. CDR3 region: CASSSAGGTDTQYF. CDR3 coding DNA: TGTGCCAGCAGCTCAGCGGGGGGGACAGATACGCAGTATTTT.

This chain joins TRBV20-1 and TRBJ2-7, with D possibly TRBD1 on 6 matching bases. V lost 0 bases, J lost 3 bases, and 15 bases lay in between. CDR3 size: 15 residues. Germline values: CDR1 DFQATT, CDR2 SNEGSKA (reference sequence). CDR3 protein: CSARELTGSGYEQYF. The CDR3 DNA follows: TGCAGTGCTAGAGAATTGACAGGATCGGGCTACGAGCAGTACTTC.

V gene TRBV12-5 combines with J gene TRBJ1-5, with D unclear. From germline, CDR1 is LGHNT and CDR2 FRNRAP. CDR3 length: 13 residues. Trimming took 7 bases from V and 2 from J, leaving 9 bases between them. In nucleotides, the CDR3 is TGTGCTAGTGCTCTCGAAGGCAATCAGCCCCAGCATTTT. Amino acids: CASALEGNQPQHF.

In its sample, this clonotype was seen a few times. The V and J genes are TRBV29-1 and TRBJ1-2; 9 bases match TRBD1. J gave up 5 bases and V 5 bases, and 3 bases lay outside the gene matches. In germline, CDR1 is SQVTM, CDR2 ANQGSEA. The CDR3 has 12 residues. The CDR3 DNA is TGCAGCGTTCCGGACAGGGGATATGGCTACACCTTC. It yields the protein CSVPDRGYGYTF.

This chain uses TRBV27 with TRBJ2-1; D might be TRBD1 (6 bases). Trimming removed 1 base at V and 8 bases at J, with 15 bases between. The length of the CDR3 is 15 residues. Germline V CDR1 and CDR2: MNHEY, SMNVEV (reference sequence). In DNA, the CDR3 is TGTGCCAGCAGTTTATGGGCAGGGGCTCTCGATGAGCAGTTCTTC. Amino acids: CASSLWAGALDEQFF.

This chain joins TRBV12-3 or TRBV12-4 and TRBJ1-1; no reliable D call. V gave up 3 bases and J gave up 4 bases, with 12 bases separating them. The CDR3 is 14 residues long. The CDR3 DNA sequence: TGTGCCAGCAGTTTGAAAGGATGGGGCACTGAAGCTTTCTTT. This codes for CASSLKGWGTEAFF.

This sequence joins TRBV12-3 or TRBV12-4 and TRBJ2-7; D is uncertain. V was pared by 6 bases and J by 4 bases, with 7 bases between. The CDR3 loop spans 11 amino acids. CDR3 loop: CASSPKYEQYF. The CDR3 coding sequence is TGTGCCAGCAGCCCTAAATACGAGCAGTACTTC.

This rearrangement joins TRBV7-9 to TRBJ1-2; D may be TRBD1 (5 bases). Trimming stripped 1 base from V and 3 bases from J, with 9 bases between. This CDR3 region has 14 residues. Germline V gene sequence: CDR1 SEHNR, CDR2 FQNEAQ (reference sequence). The CDR3 sequence is CASSLVGTDYGYTF. The CDR3 region has the DNA TGTGCCAGCAGCTTAGTGGGGACGGACTATGGCTACACCTTC.

CDR3 residues: CASSPTSGAGPRAYEQYF. CDR3 DNA sequence: TGTGCCAGCAGCCCTACTAGCGGGGCCGGCCCCCGGGCCTACGAGCAGTACTTC. This chain uses TRBV9 with TRBJ2-7; the match to TRBD2 covers 10 bases. J gave up 2 bases and V 4 bases, and 15 bases lay outside the gene matches. The CDR3 length is 18 residues. CDR1 is SGDLS, CDR2 YYNGEE, per germline. Together with reference TRBV9 and TRBJ2-7, the CDR3 gives the full variable domain: DSGVTQTPKHLITATGQRVTLRCSPRSGDLSVYWYQQSLDQGLQFLIQYYNGEERAKGNILERFSAQQFPDLHSELNLSSLELGDSALYFCASSPTSGAGPRAYEQYFGPGTRLTVT.

The rearrangement joins TRBV19 to TRBJ1-1; D might be TRBD1 (5 bases). V lost 4 bases, J lost 5 bases, and 17 bases lay in between. The V gene's germline CDR1 is LNHDA and CDR2 SQIVND (reference sequence). The CDR3 length is 15 residues. CDR3 sequence reads: CASSSRPAGFTEAFF. CDR3 bases: TGTGCCAGTAGTAGCCGTCCTGCAGGGTTTACTGAAGCTTTCTTT.